This T cell receptor (beta chain) originates from a study of OX40 agonist ivuxolimab in advanced cancers. Turning to the study itself: At 65% to 85% male, the cohort had a mean age of about 55 years, ranging from roughly 20 to 80. Study conclusions and caveats: The authors did not determine the antigen specificity of the expanded peripheral T cells. The study found that CD8+ T cells averaged more expanded clones than CD4+.

Germline lookup yields CDR1 SGHVS and CDR2 FQNEAQ. The CDR3 runs 14 residues. The germline V and J ends were trimmed by 2 bases and 5 bases, with 12 bases remaining between them. Here immunoSEQ multiplex PCR was the method, and the copy in TCRdb shows in-frame clones only, minus some. The sample holds some 49,000 clones, 70% to 90% seen once. Comment on this clone: Its cognate antigen is unknown.

Patients with a history of autoimmune disease or on systemic immunosuppression were excluded. This TCR was recovered from an adult with an advanced solid tumor such as melanoma, head and neck, liver or kidney cancer. The sequenced sample was CD4+ or CD8+ T cells sorted from blood, obtained in a trial of the OX40 agonist ivuxolimab. This chain joins TRBV7-8 and TRBJ1-1; D is perhaps TRBD1 (5 bases). The DNA of the CDR3 is TGTGCCAGCAGCTTAATAAGGGGAGGGACTGAAGCTTTCTTT. Protein product: CASSLIRGGTEAFF. The full variable domain, with the rest looked up from reference TRBV7-8 and TRBJ1-1, is GAGVSQSPRYKVAKRGQDVALRCDPISGHVSLFWYQQALGQGPEFLTYFQNEAQLDKSGLPSDRFFAERPEGSVSTLKIQRTQQEDSAVYLCASSLIRGGTEAFFGQGTRLTVV.